This TCR beta chain is drawn from a study of blood T cell repertoires in COVID-19. Profiled with immunoSEQ multiplex PCR; TCRdb holds only in-frame clones, not every one. This table holds 200,000 to 250,000 clones, just under 85% found once. Between the trimmed V and J ends, which lost 4 bases and 1 base, there was a span of 12 bases. Germline-derived CDR1 and CDR2 are SGHRS and YFSETQ. The CDR3 contains 15 residues. The TCR was taken from a woman between 55 and 75 years old with active or convalescent COVID-19. The sequencing sample was made of peripheral blood. The V gene is TRBV5-1, the J gene TRBJ2-1; D call uncertain. The CDR3 DNA reads TGCGCCAGCAGCGTTAACGGCGGTTCCTACAATGAGCAGTTCTTC. This translates into CASSVNGGSYNEQFF.